The entry below describes one TCR beta chain. Antigen specificity is unknown. These data come from a study of cytotoxic CD8 clonotypes in ibrutinib-treated CLL. Study overall: Across samples, productive templates numbered approximately 260,000 and productive rearrangements reached roughly 98,000 on average. Points from the study as a whole: Public clonotypes proved infrequent, and on treatment they shrank or remained steady.

From cryopreserved PBMCs came around 2 micrograms of genomic DNA used for TCR beta libraries. TCRdb's copy holds only in-frame clones and misses some; the assay was immunoSEQ multiplex PCR. Of some 300,000 clones in the sample, more than 65% were seen once. The specimen was PBMCs, collected before ibrutinib treatment. This receptor was taken from a human donor with chronic lymphocytic leukemia.

The CDR3 protein is CASSIASGLEQNQYF. The CDR3, as DNA: TGTGCCAGTAGTATAGCGTCAGGTTTGGAACAAAATCAGTACTTC. The V call is TRBV19, the J call TRBJ2-4; D remains ambiguous. With 1 base removed from V and 12 bases from J, the gap between germline ends came to 19 bases. The CDR3 runs to 15 residues. Germline V gene data show CDR1 as LNHDA and CDR2 as SQIVND (reference sequence). The full variable domain, with the rest looked up from reference TRBV19 and TRBJ2-4, is DGGITQSPKYLFRKEGQNVTLSCEQNLNHDAMYWYRQDPGQGLRLIYYSQIVNDFQKGDIAEGYSVSREKKESFPLTVTSAQKNPTAFYLCASSIASGLEQNQYFGAGTRLSVL.